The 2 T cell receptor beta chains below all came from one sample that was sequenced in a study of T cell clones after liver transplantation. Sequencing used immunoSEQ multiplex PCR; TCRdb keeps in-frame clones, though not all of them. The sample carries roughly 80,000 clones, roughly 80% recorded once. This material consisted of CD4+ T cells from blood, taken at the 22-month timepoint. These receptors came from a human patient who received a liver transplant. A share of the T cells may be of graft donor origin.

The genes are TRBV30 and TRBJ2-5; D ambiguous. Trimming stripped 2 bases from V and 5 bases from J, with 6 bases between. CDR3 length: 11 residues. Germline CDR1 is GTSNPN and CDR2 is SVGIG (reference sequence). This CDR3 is CAWSLVETQYF. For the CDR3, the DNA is TGTGCCTGGAGTCTCGTGGAGACCCAGTACTTC.

The CDR3 DNA is TGTGCCAGTAAATTCGGGACGGGCAATCAGCCCCAGCATTTT. Protein: CASKFGTGNQPQHF. The gene calls are TRBV19 and TRBJ1-5; a weak D match, TRBD1 (5 bases). Germline CDR1 reads LNHDA; CDR2 reads SQIVND (reference sequence). V was cut by 7 bases and J by 2 bases, with 12 bases left in between. This CDR3 spans 14 amino acids.